Listed below are T cell receptor beta chains from one sample, sequenced in a study of blood T cell repertoires in COVID-19. Produced via immunoSEQ multiplex PCR; TCRdb's table is partial and in-frame only. This sample has tens of thousands of clones, with roughly 85% found just once. The sequenced sample consisted of peripheral blood. The source is a man aged 25 to 45 with acute or convalescent COVID-19. Each CDR3 is given with its conserved first and last residue. Each record gives: clone size, J gene, V gene, D gene, CDR3 protein, CDR3 DNA. The D gene is left open where the match is weak. Not every row has a clone size; where given, it reads once, few, many or a size class.

.	TRBJ1-2	TRBV19	TRBD1	CASRSDRRLNYGYTF	TGTGCCAGTAGATCGGACAGGCGCCTCAACTATGGCTACACCTTC
.	TRBJ2-2	TRBV5-1	.	CASSLAWQGDEELFF	TGCGCCAGCAGCCTGGCCTGGCAGGGCGACGAGGAGCTGTTTTTT
.	TRBJ2-3	TRBV18	.	CASSPLQQGDTQYF	TGTGCCAGCTCACCACTACAACAGGGAGATACGCAGTATTTT
.	TRBJ1-2	TRBV30	.	CAWSEDSYGYTF	TGTGCCTGGAGTGAAGACAGCTATGGCTACACCTTC
.	TRBJ1-5	TRBV18	.	CASSPPGGQPQHF	TGTGCCAGCTCACCCCCCGGTGGTCAGCCCCAGCATTTT
.	TRBJ1-2	TRBV4-1	.	CASSQDPGINYGYTF	TGCGCCAGCAGCCAAGATCCAGGGATTAACTATGGCTACACCTTC
.	TRBJ1-2	TRBV9	.	CASSSPGWGYTF	TGTGCCAGCAGCAGTCCGGGGTGGGGTTACACCTTC
.	TRBJ1-5	TRBV19	TRBD1	CASSIWDRGKVGNQPQHF	TGTGCCAGTAGTATTTGGGACAGGGGAAAAGTAGGCAATCAGCCCCAGCATTTT
.	TRBJ1-4	TRBV9	.	CASSGGDTNEKLFF	TGTGCCAGCAGCGGGGGGGACACTAATGAAAAACTGTTTTTT
.	TRBJ2-7	TRBV7-8	.	CASSSTGVSEQYF	TGTGCCAGCAGCTCGACGGGGGTATCCGAGCAGTACTTC
.	TRBJ1-2	TRBV5-1	.	CASSFDVSGNYGYTF	TGCGCCAGCAGCTTTGACGTATCGGGGAACTATGGCTACACCTTC
few	TRBJ1-4	TRBV19	.	CATTGRQFATNEKLFF	TGTGCCACCACGGGAAGACAATTCGCGACTAATGAAAAACTGTTTTTT
.	TRBJ1-4	TRBV11-2	TRBD1	CASSPHGTANEKLFF	TGTGCCAGCAGCCCTCACGGGACAGCTAATGAAAAACTGTTTTTT
.	TRBJ2-3	TRBV6-6	TRBD2	CASKGLAGVAPDTQYF	TGTGCCAGCAAAGGGCTAGCGGGAGTGGCCCCAGATACGCAGTATTTT
.	TRBJ1-1	TRBV5-4	.	CASSVDRANTEAFF	TGTGCCAGCAGCGTGGACAGAGCTAACACTGAAGCTTTCTTT
.	TRBJ1-6	TRBV14	.	CASSQERDSPLHF	TGTGCCAGCAGCCAAGAACGGGATTCACCCCTCCACTTT
few	TRBJ2-5	TRBV27	.	CASSLSGESQETQYF	TGTGCCAGCAGTTTATCAGGGGAATCCCAGGAGACCCAGTACTTC
.	TRBJ2-4	TRBV24-1	.	CATSENYRENIQYF	TGTGCCACCAGTGAGAACTACAGGGAAAACATTCAGTACTTC
.	TRBJ2-7	TRBV4-1	TRBD2	CASSLGLAKSYEQYF	TGCGCCAGCAGCCTCGGACTAGCGAAATCCTACGAGCAGTACTTC
.	TRBJ1-2	TRBV18	.	CASSPDQEQGYGYTF	TGTGCCAGCTCACCTGACCAAGAACAGGGCTATGGCTACACCTTC
once	TRBJ2-5	TRBV5-6	TRBD2	CASSYRSGGKETQYF	TGTGCCAGCAGCTACCGGTCGGGGGGAAAAGAGACCCAGTACTTC
.	TRBJ2-2	TRBV9	.	CASSVTAGAGELFF	TGTGCCAGCAGCGTGACTGCCGGCGCCGGGGAGCTGTTTTTT
.	TRBJ1-2	TRBV5-6	TRBD1	CASSSDRGGGYTF	TGTGCCAGCAGCTCGGACAGGGGTGGTGGCTACACCTTC
.	TRBJ1-1	TRBV3-1/TRBV3-2	.	CASSQGPNEAFF	TGTGCCAGCAGCCAAGGGCCGAATGAAGCTTTCTTT
once	TRBJ1-6	TRBV19	.	CASSIGVERFGRVDSPLHF	TGTGCCAGTAGTATAGGGGTAGAGAGATTCGGCAGGGTGGATTCACCCCTCCACTTT
.	TRBJ2-2	TRBV27	.	CASSPDTPNTGELFF	TGTGCCAGCAGCCCGGACACGCCGAACACCGGGGAGCTGTTTTTT
.	TRBJ2-1	TRBV6-5	TRBD2	CASSQGLATYNEQFF	TGTGCCAGCAGTCAGGGACTAGCGACCTACAATGAGCAGTTCTTC
.	TRBJ2-5	TRBV5-1	TRBD2	CASSDGTSGDQETQYF	TGCGCCAGCAGCGACGGGACTAGCGGGGACCAAGAGACCCAGTACTTC
.	TRBJ1-2	TRBV6-5	TRBD1	CASSSTGNYGYTF	TGTGCCAGCAGCTCGACAGGGAACTATGGCTACACCTTC
.	TRBJ1-5	TRBV6-5	TRBD1	CASSTGTGRYQPQHF	TGTGCCAGCAGCACCGGGACAGGGCGGTATCAGCCCCAGCATTTT
.	TRBJ1-2	TRBV3-1/TRBV3-2	.	CASSQLTANYGYTF	TGTGCCAGCAGCCAGCTCACAGCTAACTATGGCTACACCTTC
.	TRBJ2-7	TRBV5-1	.	CASSRQGPYEQYF	TGCGCCAGCAGCCGGCAGGGCCCCTACGAGCAGTACTTC
.	TRBJ1-2	TRBV5-5	.	CASVQEANYGYTF	TGTGCCAGCGTTCAAGAGGCTAACTATGGCTACACCTTC
.	TRBJ1-1	TRBV21-1	.	CASSSKSRHRQQNTEAFF	TGTGCCAGCAGCTCAAAAAGCAGACACCGTCAACAGAACACTGAAGCTTTCTTT
few	TRBJ1-1	TRBV2	TRBD1	CASSQGQGVGNTEAFF	TGTGCCAGCAGCCAGGGACAGGGAGTGGGAAACACTGAAGCTTTCTTT
.	TRBJ2-7	TRBV20-1	.	CSARGGYEQYF	TGCAGTGCTAGGGGGGGCTACGAGCAGTACTTC
once	TRBJ1-3	TRBV6-1	.	CASSEGQGFSGNTIYF	TGTGCCAGCAGTGAAGGTCAGGGGTTTTCTGGAAACACCATATATTTT
.	TRBJ2-1	TRBV7-9	.	CASSPLLRTVNEQFF	TGTGCCAGCAGCCCCTTATTGAGGACAGTCAATGAGCAGTTCTTC
.	TRBJ1-5	TRBV28	.	CASIGQGHQPQHF	TGTGCCAGCATTGGGCAGGGGCATCAGCCCCAGCATTTT
.	TRBJ1-5	TRBV19	.	CASSINQRGNQPQHF	TGTGCCAGTAGTATTAATCAAAGGGGAAATCAGCCCCAGCATTTT
.	TRBJ1-2	TRBV6-6	TRBD1	CASSLDRGRDGYTF	TGTGCCAGCAGTTTGGACAGGGGGCGTGATGGCTACACCTTC
.	TRBJ1-2	TRBV14	.	CASSTGINYGYTF	TGTGCCAGCAGCACGGGAATTAACTATGGCTACACCTTC
.	TRBJ2-5	TRBV4-2	.	CASSQGVLVNQETQYF	TGTGCCAGCAGCCAAGGGGTTCTAGTGAACCAAGAGACCCAGTACTTC
.	TRBJ1-1	TRBV6-4	.	CASSLTGNTEAFF	TGTGCCAGCAGCCTAACAGGGAACACTGAAGCTTTCTTT
.	TRBJ2-2	TRBV7-8	.	CASSFRDTSTGELFF	TGTGCCAGCAGCTTTAGGGACACAAGCACCGGGGAGCTGTTTTTT
.	TRBJ1-1	TRBV10-3	TRBD1	CAIGPGQGRGGTEAFF	TGTGCCATTGGGCCGGGACAGGGACGTGGGGGCACTGAAGCTTTCTTT
.	TRBJ2-3	TRBV5-6	TRBD2	CASSLTSGDPTDTQYF	TGTGCCAGCAGCTTGACTAGCGGGGACCCCACAGATACGCAGTATTTT
.	TRBJ2-7	TRBV6-5	.	CASSRGPDRYEQYF	TGTGCCAGCAGTCGAGGGCCCGATCGATACGAGCAGTACTTC
.	TRBJ1-1	TRBV10-2	.	CASSEAGDFRNTEAFF	TGCGCCAGCAGTGAGGCAGGGGATTTTAGGAACACTGAAGCTTTCTTT
.	TRBJ2-7	TRBV11-2	.	CASSLVRYEQYF	TGTGCCAGCAGCTTAGTGAGGTACGAGCAGTACTTC
few	TRBJ1-1	TRBV15	.	CATRTRQTLTEAFF	TGTGCCACCAGGACTCGACAGACGCTAACTGAAGCTTTCTTT
.	TRBJ2-5	TRBV5-8	TRBD2	CASSHGRSAEETQYF	TGTGCCAGCAGCCACGGGAGGAGTGCGGAAGAGACCCAGTACTTC
once	TRBJ2-3	TRBV5-4	TRBD1	CASSRRTGYEDTQYF	TGTGCCAGCAGCCGGAGGACAGGGTATGAAGATACGCAGTATTTT
.	TRBJ1-6	TRBV7-8	TRBD1	CASSLLGQGNNSPLHF	TGTGCCAGCAGCTTACTGGGACAGGGTAATAATTCACCCCTCCACTTT
.	TRBJ2-7	TRBV7-2	TRBD2	CASSPGGSSYEQYF	TGTGCCAGCAGCCCGGGCGGGAGCTCCTACGAGCAGTACTTC
.	TRBJ2-1	TRBV14	TRBD2	CASSQDTIGGVVEQFF	TGTGCCAGCAGCCAAGACACCATTGGGGGGGTAGTTGAGCAGTTCTTC
.	TRBJ1-1	TRBV5-6	TRBD1	CASSAAGQGTMNTEAFF	TGTGCCAGCAGCGCGGCCGGACAGGGGACAATGAACACTGAAGCTTTCTTT